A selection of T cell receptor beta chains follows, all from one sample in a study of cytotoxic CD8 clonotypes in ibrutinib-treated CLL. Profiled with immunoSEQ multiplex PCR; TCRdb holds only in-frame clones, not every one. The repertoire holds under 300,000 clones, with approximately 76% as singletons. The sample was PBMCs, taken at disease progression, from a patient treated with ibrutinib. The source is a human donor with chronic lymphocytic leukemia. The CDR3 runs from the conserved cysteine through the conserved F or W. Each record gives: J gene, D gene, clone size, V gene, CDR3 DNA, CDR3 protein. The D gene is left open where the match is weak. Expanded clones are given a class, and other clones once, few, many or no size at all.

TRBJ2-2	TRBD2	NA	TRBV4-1	TGCGCCAGCAGCCAAGCCTTGGGACTAGGAGGCGGGGAGCTGTTTTTT	CASSQALGLGGGELFF
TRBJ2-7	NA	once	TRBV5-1	TGCGCCAGCAGCTTGATGGCAGCCTACGAGCAGTACTTC	CASSLMAAYEQYF
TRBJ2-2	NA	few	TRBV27	TGTGCCAGCAGTTTATCGATTTATCCCCTCGGGGAGCTGTTTTTT	CASSLSIYPLGELFF
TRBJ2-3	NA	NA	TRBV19	TGTGCCAGTAGTACTGGGGCTACCGCCAGAGATACGCAGTATTTT	CASSTGATARDTQYF
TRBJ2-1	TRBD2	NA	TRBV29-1	TGCAGCACCCCACGGACTAGCAGCTACAATGAGCAGTTCTTC	CSTPRTSSYNEQFF
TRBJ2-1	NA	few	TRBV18	TGTGCCAGCTCACCACGATCCGGGGCCAATGAGCAGTTCTTC	CASSPRSGANEQFF
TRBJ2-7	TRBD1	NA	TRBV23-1	TGCGCCAGCAGTCGAATCCTCGGGACAGGGAACTCCTACGAGCAGTACTTC	CASSRILGTGNSYEQYF
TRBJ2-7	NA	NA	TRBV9	TGTGCCAGCAGCGTGAACCTAGTTCCCTACGAGCAGTACTTC	CASSVNLVPYEQYF
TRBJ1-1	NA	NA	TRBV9	TGTGCCAGCAGCACCGGGGGCGGTAGTACTGAAGCTTTCTTT	CASSTGGGSTEAFF
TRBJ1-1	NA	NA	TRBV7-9	TGTGCCAGCAGCTTAGGCGGCCTTGAAGCTTTCTTT	CASSLGGLEAFF
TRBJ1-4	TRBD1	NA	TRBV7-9	TGTGCCAGCAGCTCTCCAGGGGGAACTAATGAAAAACTGTTTTTT	CASSSPGGTNEKLFF
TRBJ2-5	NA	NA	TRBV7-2	TGTGCCAGCGTCGACAGAGTACCCTTCCAAGAGACCCAGTACTTC	CASVDRVPFQETQYF
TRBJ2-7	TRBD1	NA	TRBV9	TGTGCCAGCAGCCCGGGACAGGGGATCTACGAGCAGTACTTC	CASSPGQGIYEQYF
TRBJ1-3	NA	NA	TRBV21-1	TGTGCCAGCAGCGGTCAGCGGAGCTCTGGAAACACCATATATTTT	CASSGQRSSGNTIYF
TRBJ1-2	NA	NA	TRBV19	TGTGCCAGTAGTATAGCCCGGGACACTGGCTACACCTTC	CASSIARDTGYTF